This T cell receptor beta chain was retrieved from a study of neurological immune-mediated disorders. Unsorted libraries were generated from 2 million PBMCs. These cells had been stored in RNAlater at -80 C. This clonotype was counted at least ten times. Its antigen is undetermined. The method for making cDNA was 5'RACE, and it used 10-nucleotide random UMIs. TCRdb itself ran the 5' RACE reads through MiXCR, one entry per CDR3 protein. The repertoire holds about 48,000 distinct CDR3 sequences, with 1.9% as singletons. The study's findings and limits: The absence of any CDR3 amino acid sequence shared by expanded clones across subjects suggests that repertoires were private in all groups.

This CDR3 contains 13 residues. CDR1 SGHRS and CDR2 YFSETQ come from the germline V gene. V was shortened by 2 bases and J by 2 bases, with 6 bases between the two germline ends. Sequenced material: PBMCs. This clonotype was obtained from a woman between 40 and 55 years old with multiple sclerosis. The V gene is TRBV5-1, the J gene TRBJ2-3; D not resolved. The CDR3 sequence is CASSFSNTDTQYF. The CDR3 DNA reads as TGCGCCAGCAGCTTCTCAAACACAGATACGCAGTATTTT.